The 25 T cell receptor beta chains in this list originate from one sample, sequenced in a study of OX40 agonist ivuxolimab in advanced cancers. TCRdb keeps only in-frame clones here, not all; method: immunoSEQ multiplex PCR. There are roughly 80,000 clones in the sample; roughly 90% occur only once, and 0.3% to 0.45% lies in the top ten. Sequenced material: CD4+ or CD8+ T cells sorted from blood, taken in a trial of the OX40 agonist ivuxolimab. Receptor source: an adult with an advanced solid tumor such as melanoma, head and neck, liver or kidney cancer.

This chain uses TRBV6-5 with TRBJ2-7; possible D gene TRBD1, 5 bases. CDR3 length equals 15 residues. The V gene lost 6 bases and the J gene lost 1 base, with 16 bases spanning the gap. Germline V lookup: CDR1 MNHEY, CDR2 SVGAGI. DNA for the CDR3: TGTGCCAGCAGAACGACGACAGTCGTTTCCTACGAGCAGTACTTC. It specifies CASRTTTVVSYEQYF.

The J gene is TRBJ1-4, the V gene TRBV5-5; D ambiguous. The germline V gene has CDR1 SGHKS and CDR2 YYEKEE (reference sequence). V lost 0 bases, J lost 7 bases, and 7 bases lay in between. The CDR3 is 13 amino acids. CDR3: CASSLASTEKLFF. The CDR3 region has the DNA TGTGCCAGCAGCTTGGCCAGCACTGAAAAACTGTTTTTT.

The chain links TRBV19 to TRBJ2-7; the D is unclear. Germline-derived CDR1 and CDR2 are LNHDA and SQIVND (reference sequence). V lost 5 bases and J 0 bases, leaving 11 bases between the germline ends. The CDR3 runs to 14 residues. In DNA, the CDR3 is TGTGCCAGTAGTGCCGACCGATACTCCTACGAGCAGTACTTC. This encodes CASSADRYSYEQYF.

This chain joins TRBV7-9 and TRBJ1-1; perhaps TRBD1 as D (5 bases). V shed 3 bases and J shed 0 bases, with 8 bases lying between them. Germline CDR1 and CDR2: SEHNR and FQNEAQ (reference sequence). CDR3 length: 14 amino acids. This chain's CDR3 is CASSLGLLNTEAFF. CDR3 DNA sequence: TGTGCCAGCAGCTTGGGACTACTGAACACTGAAGCTTTCTTT.

The CDR3 sequence: CASSTQGAVGTEAFF. The CDR3 DNA reads TGTGCCAGTAGTACCCAGGGGGCGGTTGGCACTGAAGCTTTCTTT. V and J are TRBV19 and TRBJ1-1, with TRBD1 identical over 8 bases. V was pared by 4 bases and J by 4 bases, with 8 bases of the junction left unmatched. Germline loops: CDR1 LNHDA, CDR2 SQIVND (reference sequence). The CDR3 consists of 15 residues.

CDR3 amino acids: CASSPSGSGGYEQYF. The CDR3 DNA is TGTGCCAGTAGCCCCTCCGGGTCAGGGGGCTACGAGCAGTACTTC. V is TRBV19 and J is TRBJ2-7; TRBD1 agrees at 7 bases. The germline CDR1 and CDR2 sequences are LNHDA and SQIVND (reference sequence). The CDR3 covers 15 residues. V lost 6 bases and J lost 3; bases outside the gene matches: 11.

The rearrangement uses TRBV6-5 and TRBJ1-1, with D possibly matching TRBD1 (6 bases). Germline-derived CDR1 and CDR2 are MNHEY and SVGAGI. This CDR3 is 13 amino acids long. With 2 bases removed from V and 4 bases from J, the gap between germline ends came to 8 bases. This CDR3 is CASSYGQSTEAFF. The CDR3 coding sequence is TGTGCCAGCAGTTACGGACAGAGCACTGAAGCTTTCTTT.

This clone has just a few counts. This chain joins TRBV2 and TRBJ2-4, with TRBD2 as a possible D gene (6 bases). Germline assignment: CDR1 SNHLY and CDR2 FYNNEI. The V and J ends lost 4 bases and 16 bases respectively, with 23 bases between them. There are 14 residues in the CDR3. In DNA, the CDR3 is TGTGCCAGCAGTGTCGAGAAAGAGGGCGGGAAGCTTTACTTC. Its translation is CASSVEKEGGKLYF.

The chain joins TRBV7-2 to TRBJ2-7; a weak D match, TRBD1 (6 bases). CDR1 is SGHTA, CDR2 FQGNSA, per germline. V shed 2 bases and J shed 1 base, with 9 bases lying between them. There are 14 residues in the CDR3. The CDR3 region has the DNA TGTGCCAGCAGCTTACGGACAGAGTCCTACGAGCAGTACTTC. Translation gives CASSLRTESYEQYF.

CDR3 in DNA: TGTGCCAGCAGCTTATCCTATATAGCGGTTGTTCGCTACGAGCAGTACTTC. Protein: CASSLSYIAVVRYEQYF. This rearrangement joins TRBV11-3 to TRBJ2-7, with D perhaps matching TRBD2 (6 bases). CDR1 SGHNT and CDR2 YENEEA come from the germline V gene. The CDR3 runs to 17 residues. Trimming shortened V by 2 bases and J by 3 bases, and 20 bases separated the two germline ends. Combining the CDR3 with reference TRBV11-3 and TRBJ2-7 gives the whole variable domain EAGVVQSPRYKIIEKKQPVAFWCNPISGHNTLYWYLQNLGQGPELLIRYENEEAVDDSQLPKDRFSAERLKGVDSTLKIQPAELGDSAVYLCASSLSYIAVVRYEQYFGPGTRLTVT.

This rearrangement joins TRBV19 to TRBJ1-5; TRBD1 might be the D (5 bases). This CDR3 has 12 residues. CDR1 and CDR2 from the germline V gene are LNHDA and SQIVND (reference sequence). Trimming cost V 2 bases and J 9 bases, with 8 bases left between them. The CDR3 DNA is TGTGCCAGTAGTATATATGACAGGCCCCAGCATTTT. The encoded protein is CASSIYDRPQHF.

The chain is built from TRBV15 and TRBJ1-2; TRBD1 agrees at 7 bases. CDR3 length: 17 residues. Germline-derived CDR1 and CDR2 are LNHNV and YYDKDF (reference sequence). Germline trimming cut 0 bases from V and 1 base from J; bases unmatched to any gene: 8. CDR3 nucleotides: TGTGCCACCAGCAGAGATCGGACAGGCGGGAATAACTATGGCTACACCTTC. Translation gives CATSRDRTGGNNYGYTF.

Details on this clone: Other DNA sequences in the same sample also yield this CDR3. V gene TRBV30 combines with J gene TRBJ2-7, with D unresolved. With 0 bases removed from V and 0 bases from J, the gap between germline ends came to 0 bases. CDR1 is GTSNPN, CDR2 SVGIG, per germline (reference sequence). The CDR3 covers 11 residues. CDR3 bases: TGTGCCTGGAGTGTCTCCTACGAGCAGTACTTC. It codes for CAWSVSYEQYF.

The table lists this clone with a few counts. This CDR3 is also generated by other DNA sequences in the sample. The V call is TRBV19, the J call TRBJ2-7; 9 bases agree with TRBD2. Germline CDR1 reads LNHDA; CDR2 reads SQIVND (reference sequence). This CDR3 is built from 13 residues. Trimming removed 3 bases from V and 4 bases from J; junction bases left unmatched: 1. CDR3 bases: TGTGCCAGTAGTATCACTAGCGGGTACGAGCAGTACTTC. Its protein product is CASSITSGYEQYF.

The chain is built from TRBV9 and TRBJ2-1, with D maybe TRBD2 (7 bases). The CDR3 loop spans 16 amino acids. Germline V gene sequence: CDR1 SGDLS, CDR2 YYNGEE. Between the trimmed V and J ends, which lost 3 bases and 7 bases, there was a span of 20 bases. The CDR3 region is CASSATWGGPGNEQFF. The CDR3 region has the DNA TGTGCCAGCAGCGCCACTTGGGGGGGGCCGGGGAATGAGCAGTTCTTC.

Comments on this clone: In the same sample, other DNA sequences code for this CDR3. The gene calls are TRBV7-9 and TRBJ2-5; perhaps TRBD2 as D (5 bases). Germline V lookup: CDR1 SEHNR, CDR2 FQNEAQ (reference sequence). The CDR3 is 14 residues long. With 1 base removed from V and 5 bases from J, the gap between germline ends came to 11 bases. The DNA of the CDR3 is TGTGCCAGCAGCTTAGGGGGAAGCGGTGAGACCCAGTACTTC. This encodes CASSLGGSGETQYF.

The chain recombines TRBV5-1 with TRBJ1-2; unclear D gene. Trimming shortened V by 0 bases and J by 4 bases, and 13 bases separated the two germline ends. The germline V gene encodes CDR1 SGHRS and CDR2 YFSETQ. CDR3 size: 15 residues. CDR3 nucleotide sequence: TGCGCCAGCAGCTTGGGGACCTCCGCTGGCTATGGCTACACCTTC. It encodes CASSLGTSAGYGYTF.

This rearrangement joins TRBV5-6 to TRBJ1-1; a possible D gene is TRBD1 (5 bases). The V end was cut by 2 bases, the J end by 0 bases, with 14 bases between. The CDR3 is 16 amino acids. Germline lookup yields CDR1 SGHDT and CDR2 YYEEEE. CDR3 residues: CASSLPGAGVNTEAFF. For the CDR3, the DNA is TGTGCCAGCAGCTTACCGGGAGCGGGGGTGAACACTGAAGCTTTCTTT.

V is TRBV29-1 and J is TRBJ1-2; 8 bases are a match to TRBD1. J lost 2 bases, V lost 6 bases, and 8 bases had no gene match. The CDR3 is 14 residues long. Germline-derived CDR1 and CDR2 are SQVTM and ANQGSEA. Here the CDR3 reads CSVGDRWGNYGYTF. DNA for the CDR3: TGCAGCGTGGGGGACAGGTGGGGGAACTATGGCTACACCTTC.

Here the CDR3 DNA reads TGTGCCAGCAGTTACAGAAGGCACGCTGAAGCTTTCTTT. Translated, it gives CASSYRRHAEAFF. The chain carries TRBV6-5 and TRBJ1-1; no clear D gene. V was trimmed by 2 bases and J by 6 bases, leaving 10 bases between them. This CDR3 has 13 amino acids. The germline V gene encodes CDR1 MNHEY and CDR2 SVGAGI.

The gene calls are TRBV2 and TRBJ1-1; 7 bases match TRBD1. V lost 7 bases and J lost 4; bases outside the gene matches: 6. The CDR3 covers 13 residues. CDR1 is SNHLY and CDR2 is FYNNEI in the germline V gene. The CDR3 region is CASKWTGVTEAFF. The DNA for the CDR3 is TGTGCCAGCAAATGGACAGGCGTCACTGAAGCTTTCTTT.

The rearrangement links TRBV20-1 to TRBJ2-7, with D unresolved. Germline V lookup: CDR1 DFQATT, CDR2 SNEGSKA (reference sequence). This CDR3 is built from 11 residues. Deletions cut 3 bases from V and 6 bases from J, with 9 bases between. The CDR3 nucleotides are TGCAGTGCTAGTGATAGGGTCGAGCAGTACTTC. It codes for CSASDRVEQYF.

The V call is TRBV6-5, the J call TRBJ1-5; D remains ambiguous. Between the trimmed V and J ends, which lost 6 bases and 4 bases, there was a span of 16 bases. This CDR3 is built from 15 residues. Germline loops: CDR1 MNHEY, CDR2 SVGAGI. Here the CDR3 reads CASRGGGPLNQPQHF. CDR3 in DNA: TGTGCCAGCAGGGGTGGTGGCCCGTTAAATCAGCCCCAGCATTTT.

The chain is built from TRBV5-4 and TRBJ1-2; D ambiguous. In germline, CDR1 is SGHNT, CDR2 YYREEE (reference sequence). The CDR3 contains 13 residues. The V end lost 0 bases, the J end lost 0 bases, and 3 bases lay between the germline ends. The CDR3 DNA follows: TGTGCCAGCAGCTTGGCAGCTAACTATGGCTACACCTTC. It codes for CASSLAANYGYTF.

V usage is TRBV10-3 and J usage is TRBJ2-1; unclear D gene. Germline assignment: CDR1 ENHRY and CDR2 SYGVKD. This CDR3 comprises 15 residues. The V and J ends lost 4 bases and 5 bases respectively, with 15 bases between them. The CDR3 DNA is TGTGCCATCAGTGTAGGGCTCACCACTAACAATGAGCAGTTCTTC. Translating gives CAISVGLTTNNEQFF.